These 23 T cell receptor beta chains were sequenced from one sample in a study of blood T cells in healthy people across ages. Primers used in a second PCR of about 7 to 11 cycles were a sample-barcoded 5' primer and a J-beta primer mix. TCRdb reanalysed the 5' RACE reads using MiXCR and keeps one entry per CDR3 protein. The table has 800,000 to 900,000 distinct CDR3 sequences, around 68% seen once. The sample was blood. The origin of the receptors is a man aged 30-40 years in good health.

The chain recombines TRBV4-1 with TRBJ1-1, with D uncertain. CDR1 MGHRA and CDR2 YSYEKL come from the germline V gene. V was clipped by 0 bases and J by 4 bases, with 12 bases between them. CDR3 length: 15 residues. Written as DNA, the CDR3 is TGCGCCAGCAGCCAAGATCTAAGGGCGTTCACTGAAGCTTTCTTT. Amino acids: CASSQDLRAFTEAFF.

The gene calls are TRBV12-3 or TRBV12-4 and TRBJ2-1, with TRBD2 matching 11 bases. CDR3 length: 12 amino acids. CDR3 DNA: TGTTCCATAGCGGGGGGGAACAATGAGCAGTTCTTC. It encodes CSIAGGNNEQFF.

The chain's CDR3 is CASSYSIVVHYNEQFF. CDR3 nucleotide sequence: TGTGCCAGCAGTTACTCGATCGTCGTCCATTACAATGAGCAGTTCTTC. The J gene is TRBJ2-1, the V gene TRBV6-2 or TRBV6-3, with unresolved D. V was pared by 0 bases and J by 4 bases, with 13 bases between. Germline CDR1 and CDR2: MNHEY and SVGEGT. The CDR3 consists of 16 residues.

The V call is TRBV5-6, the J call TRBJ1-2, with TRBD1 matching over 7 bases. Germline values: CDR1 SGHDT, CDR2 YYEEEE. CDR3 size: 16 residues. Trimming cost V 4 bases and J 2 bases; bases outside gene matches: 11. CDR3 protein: CASSPGLEDRNYGYTF. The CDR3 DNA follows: TGTGCCAGCAGCCCAGGACTGGAGGACAGGAACTATGGCTACACCTTC.

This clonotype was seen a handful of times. The CDR3 protein is CASSFGRVDTDTQYF. For the CDR3, the DNA is TGTGCCAGCAGCTTTGGGAGGGTTGACACAGATACGCAGTATTTT. The chain joins TRBV5-5 to TRBJ2-3; TRBD2 matches at 7 bases. Germline lookup yields CDR1 SGHKS and CDR2 YYEKEE (reference sequence). J gave up 2 bases and V 2 bases, and 5 bases lay outside the gene matches. This CDR3 spans 15 amino acids.

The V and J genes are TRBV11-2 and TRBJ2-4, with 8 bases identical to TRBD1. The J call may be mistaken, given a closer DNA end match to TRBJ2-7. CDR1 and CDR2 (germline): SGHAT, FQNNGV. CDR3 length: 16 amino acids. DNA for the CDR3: TGTGCCAGCAGCTTAGACGGACAGGGCCGTTCCTACGAGCAGTACTTC. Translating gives CASSLDGQGRSYEQYF.

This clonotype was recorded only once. This chain's CDR3 is CATSDKLTSGETQYF. DNA of the CDR3: TGTGCCACCAGTGATAAGTTGACTAGTGGGGAGACCCAGTACTTC. The rearrangement joins TRBV24-1 to TRBJ2-5; possible D gene TRBD2, 6 bases. There are 15 residues in the CDR3. The V gene's germline CDR1 is KGHDR and CDR2 SFDVKD. V was pared by 3 bases and J by 5 bases, with 15 bases between.

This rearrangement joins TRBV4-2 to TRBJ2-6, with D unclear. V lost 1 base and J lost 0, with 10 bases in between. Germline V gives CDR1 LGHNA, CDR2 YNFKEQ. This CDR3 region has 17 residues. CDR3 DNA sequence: TGTGCCAGCAGCCAAGTGGGCAGAAGCTCTGGGGCCAACGTCCTGACTTTC. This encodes CASSQVGRSSGANVLTF.

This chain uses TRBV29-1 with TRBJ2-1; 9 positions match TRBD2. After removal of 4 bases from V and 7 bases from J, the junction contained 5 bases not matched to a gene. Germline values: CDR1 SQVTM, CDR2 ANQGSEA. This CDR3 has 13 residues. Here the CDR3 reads CSVGASGENEQFF. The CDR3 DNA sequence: TGCAGCGTTGGGGCTAGCGGGGAGAATGAGCAGTTCTTC.

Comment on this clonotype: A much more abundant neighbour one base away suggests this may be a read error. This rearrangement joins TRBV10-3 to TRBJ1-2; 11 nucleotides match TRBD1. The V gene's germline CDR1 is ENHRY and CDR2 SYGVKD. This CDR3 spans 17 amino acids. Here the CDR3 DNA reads TGTACCATCAGTGAGTCGTCGGAGGACAGGGGGCCCTATGGCTACACCTTC. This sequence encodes CTISESSEDRGPYGYTF.

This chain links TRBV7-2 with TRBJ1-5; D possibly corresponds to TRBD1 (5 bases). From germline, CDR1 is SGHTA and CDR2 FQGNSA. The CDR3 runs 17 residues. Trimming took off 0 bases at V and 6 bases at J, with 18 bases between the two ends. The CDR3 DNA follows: TGTGCCAGCAGCTTAGCCCAGGGCCCCGGGTTTAGTCAGCCCCAGCATTTT. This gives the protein CASSLAQGPGFSQPQHF.

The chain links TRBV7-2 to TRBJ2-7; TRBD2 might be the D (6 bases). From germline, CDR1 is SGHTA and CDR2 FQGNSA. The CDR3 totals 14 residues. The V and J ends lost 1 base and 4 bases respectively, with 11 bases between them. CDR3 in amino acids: CASSLGAGRYEQYF. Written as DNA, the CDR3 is TGTGCCAGCAGCTTAGGAGCAGGGAGGTACGAGCAGTACTTC.

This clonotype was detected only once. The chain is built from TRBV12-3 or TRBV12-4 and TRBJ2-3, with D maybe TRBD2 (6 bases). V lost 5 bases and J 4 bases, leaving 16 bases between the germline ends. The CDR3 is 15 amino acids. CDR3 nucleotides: TGTGCCAGCAGTCCTCCGGGAGAGATCGCAGATACGCAGTATTTT. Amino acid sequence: CASSPPGEIADTQYF.

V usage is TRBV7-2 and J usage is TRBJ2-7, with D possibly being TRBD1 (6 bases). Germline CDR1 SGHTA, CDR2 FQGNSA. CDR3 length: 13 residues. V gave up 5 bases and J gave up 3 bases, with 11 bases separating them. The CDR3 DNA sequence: TGTGCCAGCAGCACCCGACAGGTCTACGAGCAGTACTTC. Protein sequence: CASSTRQVYEQYF. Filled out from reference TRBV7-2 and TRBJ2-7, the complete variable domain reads GAGVSQSPSNKVTEKGKDVELRCDPISGHTALYWYRQSLGQGLEFLIYFQGNSAPDKSGLPSDRFSAERTGGSVSTLTIQRTQQEDSAVYLCASSTRQVYEQYFGPGTRLTVT.

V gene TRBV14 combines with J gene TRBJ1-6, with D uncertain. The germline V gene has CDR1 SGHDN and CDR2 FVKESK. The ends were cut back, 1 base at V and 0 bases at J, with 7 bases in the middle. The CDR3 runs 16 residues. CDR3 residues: CASSQGASSYNSPLHF. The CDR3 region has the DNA TGTGCCAGCAGCCAAGGTGCGAGCTCCTATAATTCACCCCTCCACTTT.

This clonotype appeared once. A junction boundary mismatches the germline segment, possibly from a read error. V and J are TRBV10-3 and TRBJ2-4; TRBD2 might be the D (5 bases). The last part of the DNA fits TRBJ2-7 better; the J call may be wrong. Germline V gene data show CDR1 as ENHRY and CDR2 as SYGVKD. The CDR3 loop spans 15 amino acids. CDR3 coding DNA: TGTGTCACCAGCGGAGGTGAGGTCGACTCCGACGAGCAGTACTTC. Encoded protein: CVTSGGEVDSDEQYF.

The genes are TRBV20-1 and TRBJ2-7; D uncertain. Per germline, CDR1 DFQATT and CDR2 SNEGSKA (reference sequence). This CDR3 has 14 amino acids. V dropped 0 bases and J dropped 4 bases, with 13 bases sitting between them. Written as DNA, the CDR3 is TGCAGTGCTAGAGATACCTTGTCCCCTTACGAGCAGTACTTC. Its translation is CSARDTLSPYEQYF.

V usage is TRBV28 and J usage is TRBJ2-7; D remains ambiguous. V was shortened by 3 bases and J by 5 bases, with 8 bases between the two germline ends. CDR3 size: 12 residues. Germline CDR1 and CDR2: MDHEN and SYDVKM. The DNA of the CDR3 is TGTGCCAGCAGTTTCATTTGGGACGAGCAGTACTTC. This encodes CASSFIWDEQYF.

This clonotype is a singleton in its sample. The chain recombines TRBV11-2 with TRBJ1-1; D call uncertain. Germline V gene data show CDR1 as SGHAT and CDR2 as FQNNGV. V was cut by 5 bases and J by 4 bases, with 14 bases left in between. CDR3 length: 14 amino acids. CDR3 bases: TGTGCCAGCAGCGGTGGGAATCTGGGCACTGAAGCTTTCTTT. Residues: CASSGGNLGTEAFF.

CDR3 DNA sequence: TGTGCCAGCAGCCAAGATAGTGGGGGGAGCAATCAGCCCCAGCATTTT. Translated: CASSQDSGGSNQPQHF. V gene TRBV4-2 combines with J gene TRBJ1-5; D possibly corresponds to TRBD1 (5 bases). The CDR3 has 16 amino acids. V lost 0 bases, J lost 1 base, and 10 bases lay in between. Per germline, CDR1 LGHNA and CDR2 YNFKEQ.

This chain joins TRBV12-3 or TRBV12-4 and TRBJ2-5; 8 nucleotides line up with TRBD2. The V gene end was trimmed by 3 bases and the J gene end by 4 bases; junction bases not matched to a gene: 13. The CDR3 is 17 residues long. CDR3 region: CASSFPLAGSGRETQYF. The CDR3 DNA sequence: TGTGCCAGCAGTTTTCCCCTTGCTGGGAGCGGGAGAGAGACCCAGTACTTC.

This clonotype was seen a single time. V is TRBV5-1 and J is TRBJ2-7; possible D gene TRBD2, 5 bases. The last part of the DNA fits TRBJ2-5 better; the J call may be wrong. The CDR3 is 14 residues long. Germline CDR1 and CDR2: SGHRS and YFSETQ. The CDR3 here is CASSLTPEVETQYF. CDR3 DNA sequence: TGCGCCAGCAGCTTGACCCCGGAGGTAGAGACCCAGTACTTC.

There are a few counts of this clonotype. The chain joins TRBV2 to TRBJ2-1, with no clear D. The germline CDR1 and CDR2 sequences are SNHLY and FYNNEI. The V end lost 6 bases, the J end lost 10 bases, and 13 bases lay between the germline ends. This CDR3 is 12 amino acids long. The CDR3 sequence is CASRADPDEQFF. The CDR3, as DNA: TGTGCCAGCAGGGCTGACCCGGACGAGCAGTTCTTC.